One T cell receptor beta chain is described in this entry. No cognate antigen has been identified for it. Base qualities are not provided; no much larger clone lies one nucleotide away. The data were obtained in a study of OX40 agonist ivuxolimab in advanced cancers. About the study as a whole: Ivuxolimab was an agonistic, fully human IgG2 monoclonal antibody directed against OX40 (CD134), a costimulatory receptor. The paper reports the monotherapy dose-escalation portion (N of about 56 patients) of the phase I ivuxolimab trial. Among the roughly 50 dose-escalation patients, around 19 had hepatocellular carcinoma, roughly 15 melanoma, 9 renal cell carcinoma and 9 head and neck cancer. In the dose-escalation cohort, approximately 82% of patients were male, and the mean age was approximately 60 years, with a range of about 23 to 90. Partial responses occurred in three dose-escalation patients, of whom one had hepatocellular carcinoma and two had cutaneous melanoma. Intravenous ivuxolimab was administered to patients every 2 weeks at six dose levels: 0.01, 0.1, 0.3, 1.5, 3 and 10 mg/kg. Prior anti-PD-1, anti-PD-L1 or anti-CTLA-4 therapy was permitted, and roughly two fifths of dose-escalation patients had received checkpoint inhibitors. Peripheral TCRbeta sequencing was intended to test whether TCR sequence diversity was altered and clonal T-cell expansion was caused by ivuxolimab. Results and caveats for the whole study, not just this receptor: Low levels of normalized T-cell clonal expansion were also seen in some patients who did not respond. After ivuxolimab, expanded clones were on average more numerous among CD8+ T cells than among CD4+ T cells. At doses of 0.1 to 3.0 mg/kg, clonal expansion of both CD4+ and CD8+ T cells in blood was seen between baseline and week 6. In the 0.1-3.0 mg/kg groups, partial responders had among the lowest normalized peripheral clonal expansion, particularly in CD8+ T cells. The antigen specificity of the peripheral T cells that underwent clonal expansion was not determined.

CDR1 and CDR2, per the germline V gene, are MGHRA and YSYEKL. Reading from cysteine to phenylalanine, the CDR3 counts 16 amino acids. The sequence is cut down to CDR3 DNA, 48 bases in frame from base 1. The V end gives up 6 bases and the J end 1 base, leaving 9 bases in the junction not matched to a gene. The trial excluded patients who had a history of autoimmune disease or who were on systemic immunosuppression. Peripheral blood for TCR sequencing was drawn from every dose cohort at baseline, at cycle 4 day 1 and at cycle 7 day 1. Samples came from an open-label, multicenter, first-in-human phase I dose-escalation trial of ivuxolimab. Adults with locally advanced or metastatic head and neck squamous cell, hepatocellular, melanoma or renal cell carcinoma were enrolled in the trial. Before TCR sequencing, CD4+ and CD8+ T cells were separately sorted from peripheral blood. For sequencing of the TCRbeta CDR3 region, genomic DNA was extracted from the sorted cells. The immunoSEQ Assay was used for sequencing of TCRbeta CDR3 regions. This is the immuneACCESS table as TCRdb keeps it, with only in-frame sequences that have V and J called. A part of the clones is gone; compared with another copy, unresolved V genes explain less than half, and the rest is unexplained. The table for this sample lists about 93,000 clones; 85% to 95% of them were counted only once. The top ten constitute about 2.6% of the sample.

The sequence came from an adult with an advanced solid tumor such as melanoma, head and neck, liver or kidney cancer. Sequenced material: CD4+ or CD8+ T cells sorted from blood, taken in a trial of the OX40 agonist ivuxolimab. Rearrangement joined TRBV4-1 to TRBJ1-5; the junction holds 7 bases that match TRBD1. Read as DNA, the sequence is TGCGCCAGCAGAGGACAGGCAACGGGGAGCAATCAGCCCCAGCATTTT. The translation is CASRGQATGSNQPQHF.